Listed here are 30 T cell receptor beta chains from one sample, sequenced in a study. MiXCR, applied by TCRdb to the RT-PCR reads, yields one record per CDR3 protein. The table records more than 600,000 distinct CDR3 sequences, 14% of them present only once. Sequencing used memory CD4+ T cells from blood. These receptors originate from a female donor in good health, serving as a healthy control.

In this sample, this clonotype turned up many times. This chain joins TRBV20-1 and TRBJ2-1; a possible D gene is TRBD1 (6 bases). This CDR3 comprises 12 residues. V was clipped by 8 bases and J by 10 bases, with 18 bases between them. CDR1 and CDR2 (germline): DFQATT, SNEGSKA (reference sequence). This chain's CDR3 is CSPSQGTREQFF. For the CDR3, the DNA is TGCAGTCCCTCACAGGGAACTCGAGAGCAGTTCTTC.

This clonotype was recorded a few times. V is TRBV20-1 and J is TRBJ1-2; D is perhaps TRBD1 (6 bases). Between the trimmed V and J ends, which lost 0 bases and 8 bases, there was a span of 31 bases. This CDR3 comprises 19 residues. Germline V gene sequence: CDR1 DFQATT, CDR2 SNEGSKA (reference sequence). CDR3 DNA: TGCAGTGCTAGAGACGGTAACCGCCCCCCACAGGGTGGGACGTGGGGCTACACCTTC. Residues: CSARDGNRPPQGGTWGYTF.

This clonotype has just a few counts. The chain combines TRBV20-1 with TRBJ2-7; 11 bases align to TRBD2. Trimming cost V 3 bases and J 6 bases; bases outside gene matches: 10. Per the germline V gene, CDR1 is DFQATT and CDR2 is SNEGSKA (reference sequence). The CDR3 covers 15 residues. The CDR3 coding sequence is TGCAGTGCTAGCCCCCCTGCTAGCGGGAGGAGCGAGCAGTACTTC. This translates into CSASPPASGRSEQYF.

This clonotype turned up a few times. V usage is TRBV18 and J usage is TRBJ1-2; D is possibly TRBD1 (5 bases). In germline, CDR1 is KGHSH, CDR2 LQKENI. CDR3 size: 15 residues. V lost 2 bases and J lost 2, with 12 bases in between. The CDR3 is CASSPSAGNNYGYTF. DNA for the CDR3: TGTGCCAGCTCACCATCGGCAGGGAACAACTATGGCTACACCTTC.

This clonotype was seen more than once but under ten times. The chain employs TRBV28 and TRBJ1-5; perhaps TRBD1 as D (5 bases). This CDR3 spans 13 amino acids. Trimming removed 7 bases at V and 5 bases at J, with 12 bases between. Germline lookup yields CDR1 MDHEN and CDR2 SYDVKM. The CDR3 DNA sequence: TGTGCCAGCATCGCGGGGGGATATCAGCCCCAGCATTTT. Translating it yields CASIAGGYQPQHF.

The sample holds a few counts of this clonotype. The chain is built from TRBV20-1 and TRBJ2-1; TRBD2 agrees at 9 bases. Germline CDR1 is DFQATT and CDR2 is SNEGSKA (reference sequence). Losses at the gene ends were 0 bases for V and 6 bases for J; bases not matched to a gene: 9. CDR3 size: 16 residues. The CDR3 DNA is TGCAGTGCTAGAGATCTCGCTAGCGGGGCACTCAATGAGCAGTTCTTC. Protein product: CSARDLASGALNEQFF.

This chain links TRBV4-1 with TRBJ2-1, with TRBD2 matching 8 bases. Germline values: CDR1 MGHRA, CDR2 YSYEKL. This CDR3 is built from 16 residues. V lost 3 bases to trimming and J lost 4 bases; unmatched junction nucleotides: 8. The CDR3 region is CASSQGAGVTYNEQFF. CDR3 in DNA: TGCGCCAGCAGCCAGGGAGCGGGAGTAACTTACAATGAGCAGTTCTTC.

The V and J genes are TRBV7-9 and TRBJ2-1; possible D gene TRBD2, 5 bases. Germline V gene data show CDR1 as SEHNR and CDR2 as FQNEAQ (reference sequence). The CDR3 loop spans 16 amino acids. CDR3 sequence (DNA): TGTTCTAGCAGCTTAGGACGGACGAGCTCCTACAATGAGCAGTTCTTC. Amino acids: CSSSLGRTSSYNEQFF.

This clonotype has only a few counts. The genes are TRBV24-1 and TRBJ2-1; 12 bases match TRBD2. J gave up 0 bases and V 3 bases, and 5 bases lay outside the gene matches. Germline V gene lookup returns CDR1 KGHDR and CDR2 SFDVKD. The CDR3 totals 18 residues. The DNA of the CDR3 is TGTGCCACCAGTGATACTAGCGGGGGGATCGGCTCCTACAATGAGCAGTTCTTC. This sequence encodes CATSDTSGGIGSYNEQFF.

This clonotype was found a few times. The rearrangement joins TRBV4-3 to TRBJ2-3, with D possibly TRBD1 on 6 matching bases. V shed 3 bases and J shed 2 bases, with 9 bases lying between them. CDR1 is LGHNA and CDR2 is YSLEER in the germline V gene. The CDR3 runs to 14 residues. In DNA form, the CDR3 reads TGCGCCAGCAGCCAGCAGGGGTTCACAGATACGCAGTATTTT. Translating it yields CASSQQGFTDTQYF.

The chain carries TRBV20-1 and TRBJ1-5; maybe TRBD1 (5 bases). The CDR3 sequence is 13 residues long. V was clipped by 2 bases and J by 9 bases, with 14 bases between them. In germline, CDR1 is DFQATT, CDR2 SNEGSKA (reference sequence). Written as DNA, the CDR3 is TGCAGTGCTAGACCCGGGGCTCTTGGGCCCCAGCATTTT. Translation gives CSARPGALGPQHF.

At least ten counts were recorded for this clonotype. The chain uses TRBV12-3 or TRBV12-4 and TRBJ2-7; tentatively, D is TRBD2 (6 bases). The CDR3 totals 15 residues. V lost 5 bases and J lost 2, with 16 bases in between. The CDR3: CASSHNSGGPYEQYF. The CDR3 DNA reads as TGTGCCAGCAGTCATAATAGCGGAGGCCCCTACGAGCAGTACTTC.

This clonotype was counted at least ten times. One end of the junction does not line up with germline, which may come from a read error. This rearrangement joins TRBV7-7 to TRBJ2-1; the D is unclear. The germline V gene has CDR1 SSHAT and CDR2 FNYEAQ (reference sequence). CDR3 length equals 12 residues. The CDR3 DNA sequence: TGTGCTAGCAGCACCGGGCGGACGGAGCAGTTCTTC. This codes for CASSTGRTEQFF.

This clonotype turned up a few times. This chain joins TRBV6-5 and TRBJ1-1, with unresolved D. Trimming removed 8 bases at V and 0 bases at J, with 10 bases between. The V gene's germline CDR1 is MNHEY and CDR2 SVGAGI. This CDR3 region has 13 residues. The CDR3, as DNA: TGTGCCAGCTCCGGGTACCTGAACACTGAAGCTTTCTTT. It encodes CASSGYLNTEAFF.

This clonotype was seen repeatedly, ten times or more. The chain uses TRBV7-8 and TRBJ2-1, with 7 bases fitting TRBD2. The V and J ends lost 2 bases and 5 bases, in that order; junction bases with no gene match: 3. The CDR3 consists of 14 residues. Looked up from germline, CDR1 is SGHVS and CDR2 is FQNEAQ. The CDR3: CASSLRDYNNEQFF. CDR3 DNA: TGTGCCAGCAGCTTAAGGGACTATAACAATGAGCAGTTCTTC. The complete variable domain, with remaining parts taken from reference TRBV7-8 and TRBJ2-1, reads GAGVSQSPRYKVAKRGQDVALRCDPISGHVSLFWYQQALGQGPEFLTYFQNEAQLDKSGLPSDRFFAERPEGSVSTLKIQRTQQEDSAVYLCASSLRDYNNEQFFGPGTRLTVL.

The CDR3 DNA reads as TGTGCCAGCAGCGCTCAGGGGGGTCAAGAGACCCAGTACTTC. As protein: CASSAQGGQETQYF. The V gene is TRBV9, the J gene TRBJ2-5, with a possible D match to TRBD1 (7 bases). This CDR3 is built from 14 residues. Germline V gene sequence: CDR1 SGDLS, CDR2 YYNGEE. Trimming stripped 3 bases from V and 2 bases from J, with 11 bases between. Based on the CDR3 plus reference TRBV9 and TRBJ2-5, the full variable domain is DSGVTQTPKHLITATGQRVTLRCSPRSGDLSVYWYQQSLDQGLQFLIQYYNGEERAKGNILERFSAQQFPDLHSELNLSSLELGDSALYFCASSAQGGQETQYFGPGTRLLVL.

CDR3 region: CASSPGQAYTEAFF. CDR3 nucleotides: TGTGCCAGCAGTCCAGGACAGGCGTACACTGAAGCTTTCTTT. This chain uses TRBV12-3 or TRBV12-4 with TRBJ1-1; 7 nucleotides match TRBD1. Trimming took 5 bases from V and 3 from J; bases not matched to a gene: 6. This CDR3 is 14 amino acids long.

This clonotype was counted a few times. V and J are TRBV7-9 and TRBJ1-2, with TRBD1 as a possible D gene (6 bases). Germline-derived CDR1 and CDR2 are SEHNR and FQNEAQ (reference sequence). V lost 1 base, J lost 8 bases, and 14 bases lay in between. There are 14 residues in the CDR3. In DNA form, the CDR3 reads TGTGCCAGCAGCTTAGATTCGGGGGCTCGCGGCTACACCTTC. Amino acid sequence: CASSLDSGARGYTF.

This clonotype has ten or more counts. The chain links TRBV7-3 to TRBJ2-3; no clear D gene. Germline lookup yields CDR1 SGHTA and CDR2 FQGTGA. Trimming shortened V by 4 bases and J by 4 bases, and 9 bases separated the two germline ends. The CDR3 totals 13 residues. The CDR3 DNA sequence: TGTGCCAGCAGCTCTCTTGGGGCAGATACGCAGTATTTT. Protein sequence: CASSSLGADTQYF.

This clonotype was seen repeatedly, ten times or more. This chain links TRBV10-3 with TRBJ2-7; tentative D call: TRBD1 (6 bases). The CDR3 consists of 14 residues. Germline assignment: CDR1 ENHRY and CDR2 SYGVKD. The germline V and J ends were trimmed by 4 bases and 4 bases, with 14 bases remaining between them. The CDR3 is CAISAPGQGYEQYF. The CDR3 nucleotides read TGTGCCATCAGTGCTCCGGGACAAGGATACGAGCAGTACTTC.

The genes are TRBV12-3 or TRBV12-4 and TRBJ2-1; 10 bases are shared with TRBD2. The CDR3 totals 15 residues. The V segment lost 4 bases and the J segment 10 bases; nucleotides outside the gene matches: 10. This CDR3 is CASSWVASGSWEQFF. DNA of the CDR3: TGTGCCAGCAGTTGGGTCGCTAGCGGGAGTTGGGAGCAGTTCTTC.

The chain has TRBV20-1 and TRBJ1-6; D perhaps matches TRBD1 (5 bases). The V end lost 5 bases, the J end lost 5 bases, and 16 bases lay between the germline ends. The CDR3 totals 15 residues. Germline lookup yields CDR1 DFQATT and CDR2 SNEGSKA (reference sequence). CDR3 sequence: CSARPTQGDNSPLHF. CDR3 sequence (DNA): TGCAGTGCTCGCCCCACGCAGGGAGATAATTCACCCCTCCACTTT.

This clonotype was detected ten times or more. The V gene is TRBV20-1, the J gene TRBJ1-2; 8 nucleotides line up with TRBD1. The CDR3 consists of 14 residues. The junction had 7 bases not matched to a gene; V was cut back by 0 bases and J by 7 bases. The germline CDR1 and CDR2 sequences are DFQATT and SNEGSKA (reference sequence). This CDR3 reads CSARDRTGFGGYTF. In nucleotides, the CDR3 is TGCAGTGCTAGAGACCGGACAGGGTTTGGTGGCTACACCTTC.

V and J are TRBV7-2 and TRBJ1-2; TRBD1 might be the D (6 bases). The CDR3 is 15 amino acids. Germline loops: CDR1 SGHTA, CDR2 FQGNSA. V was shortened by 5 bases and J by 4 bases, with 17 bases between the two germline ends. CDR3 in amino acids: CASSLGQIYFYGYTF. The CDR3 nucleotides read TGTGCCAGCAGCCTAGGACAGATCTATTTCTATGGCTACACCTTC.

CDR3 region: CASSFRGPSGDTQYF. The CDR3 DNA follows: TGTGCCAGCAGCTTCAGGGGCCCCTCAGGCGATACGCAGTATTTT. The chain uses TRBV5-4 and TRBJ2-3; D might be TRBD1 (6 bases). With 2 bases removed from V and 6 bases from J, the gap between germline ends came to 16 bases. The CDR3 spans 15 residues. Germline V lookup: CDR1 SGHNT, CDR2 YYREEE (reference sequence).

J is TRBJ1-1 and V is TRBV29-1, with D possibly TRBD1 on 5 matching bases. In germline, CDR1 is SQVTM, CDR2 ANQGSEA. Trimming shortened V by 6 bases and J by 8 bases, and 13 bases separated the two germline ends. The CDR3 loop spans 11 amino acids. The CDR3 protein is CSVRGWDEAFF. The CDR3, as DNA: TGCAGCGTCAGAGGGTGGGACGAAGCTTTCTTT.

This clonotype was seen ten or more times. The CDR3 bases are TGCAGTGTAGATAGCGGGGGACTCTACGGCGAGCAGTACTTC. Translating it yields CSVDSGGLYGEQYF. The chain joins TRBV20-1 to TRBJ2-7, with TRBD2 identical over 9 bases. J gave up 6 bases and V 7 bases, and 13 bases lay outside the gene matches. Germline V CDR1 and CDR2: DFQATT, SNEGSKA (reference sequence). The CDR3 has 14 amino acids.

Points on this clonotype: A clone one base away is much larger, so this may be a read error. This chain joins TRBV27 and TRBJ1-2; TRBD1 agrees at 7 bases. CDR1 is MNHEY, CDR2 SMNVEV, per germline (reference sequence). V was clipped by 11 bases and J by 3 bases; unmatched bases: 15. The length of the CDR3 is 15 residues. The CDR3 protein is CAGLGPTGVDYGYTF. The CDR3 DNA is TGTGCCGGCCTCGGTCCCACAGGGGTCGACTATGGCTACACCTTC.

In its sample, this clonotype was seen many times. A read error may produce the germline difference seen at one junction end. CDR3 protein: CSATSGTRETF. CDR3 sequence (DNA): TGCAGTGCTACCTCCGGGACTAGAGAAACATTC. V gene TRBV20-1 combines with J gene TRBJ2-5, with 8 bases lining up with TRBD2. The V gene's germline CDR1 is DFQATT and CDR2 SNEGSKA (reference sequence). The CDR3 contains 11 residues.

This clonotype was detected many times. This chain uses TRBV7-2 with TRBJ2-3; D is undetermined. CDR1 SGHTA and CDR2 FQGNSA come from the germline V gene. V was clipped by 1 base and J by 4 bases, with 12 bases between them. This CDR3 is 15 amino acids long. The CDR3 sequence: CASSLEYTGADTQYF. The CDR3 DNA reads TGTGCCAGCAGCTTAGAGTACACCGGCGCAGATACGCAGTATTTT.